This T cell receptor beta chain comes out of a study of shared clonotypes between healthy human individuals. Study at large: For every donor, three CD4 naive, three CD4 memory, two CD8 naive and one CD8 memory plates were used.

To note about this clone: The antigen is not known.

In the CD4+ fraction, cells were divided into CD45RA+ naive and CD45RA-negative memory subsets. TCRdb's table, derived via immunoSEQ multiplex PCR, lists solely in-frame clones and lacks some. The data hold approximately 1,000,000 clones, with 78% observed a single time. Study results and limitations: Expectations were that clonotype sharing among donors would be affected by sequencing depth. Naive subsets generally exceeded memory subsets in estimated richness.

Germline CDR1 is ENHRY and CDR2 is SYGVKD. V shed 2 bases and J 5 bases; nucleotides not matched to a gene: 4. This CDR3 is built from 15 residues. This clonotype was obtained from a young man in good health. Some clones in this sample may be carry-over from other donors' samples. What was sequenced was memory CD4+ T cells from PBMCs. Subset specified: CD45RA-negative fraction. The chain employs TRBV10-3 and TRBJ1-5, with 9 positions matching TRBD1. CDR3 in amino acids: CAISEGQGLDQPQHF. CDR3 in DNA: TGTGCCATCAGTGAGGGACAGGGGTTGGATCAGCCCCAGCATTTT.